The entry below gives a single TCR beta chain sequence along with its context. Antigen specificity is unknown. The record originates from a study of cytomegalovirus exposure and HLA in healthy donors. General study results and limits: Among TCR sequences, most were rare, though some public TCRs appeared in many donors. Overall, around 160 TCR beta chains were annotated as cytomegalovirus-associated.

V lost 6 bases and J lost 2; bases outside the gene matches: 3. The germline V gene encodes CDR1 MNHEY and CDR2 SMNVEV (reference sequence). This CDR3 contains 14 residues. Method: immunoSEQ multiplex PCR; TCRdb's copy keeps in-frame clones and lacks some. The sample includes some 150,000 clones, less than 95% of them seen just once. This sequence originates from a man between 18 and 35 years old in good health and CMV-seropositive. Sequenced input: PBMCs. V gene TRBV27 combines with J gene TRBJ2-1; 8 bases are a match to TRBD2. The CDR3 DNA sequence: TGTGCCAGCAGGGGACTAGGGACCTACAATGAGCAGTTCTTC. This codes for CASRGLGTYNEQFF.